This T cell receptor (beta chain) was sequenced during a study of T cells expressing NK-cell markers. Study in general: Serological testing identified most of the eight sequenced donors as HCMV-seropositive and one as seronegative.

Findings of the study overall: It was still unclear whether expanded NKG2C+ T cell clones were HCMV specific. Where a handful of donors were concerned, these clonotypes also led the CD3+CD56-NKG2C+ fraction.

With regard to this clonotype: The antigen is unknown.

TCRdb reprocessed the 5' RACE reads and stores each CDR3 protein as one record, lacking DNA. The sample is made up of about 180,000 distinct CDR3 sequences, and the top ten hold approximately 17% of it. The TCR originated in a woman between 18 and 75 years old in good health. Source material: blood T cells: a sorted CD56 or NKG2C T cell subset, CD4+ or CD8+ T cells, or bulk PBMC T cells (not recorded which).

CDR3 sequence reads: CSVEEGLAFKGANVLTF. This chain connects TRBV29-1 to TRBJ2-6; TCRdb's D call of TRBD1 is untestable without DNA. Germline loops: CDR1 SQVTM, CDR2 ANQGSEA. The CDR3 covers 17 residues.